This TCR beta chain was sequenced during a study of sequential checkpoint blockade in melanoma. Across the study: TCRβ was sequenced from DNA of approximately 91 pretreatment tumors. More than 20 patients had tumor biopsies before treatment and at week 13. Study results and caveats: In arm A, pretreatment tumor clonality was associated with response.

Treatment in this sample: randomized to nivolumab then ipilimumab (arm A) or the reverse (arm B). No patient had prior DNA-damaging chemotherapy. This clone turned up a few times. Its antigen remains unknown. V was pared by 6 bases and J by 12 bases, with 13 bases of the junction left unmatched. The CDR3 covers 14 residues. The germline gives CDR1 MDHEN, CDR2 SYDVKM. Clones were sequenced by immunoSEQ multiplex PCR, and TCRdb holds only the in-frame ones, with some missing. The table includes fewer than 2,000 clones, roughly 25% detected once. J is TRBJ2-1 and V is TRBV28, with TRBD1 identical over 8 bases. The sample here was tumor tissue (inferred from file names), taken from a patient given nivolumab and ipilimumab in sequence. The receptor comes from a human donor with melanoma. The CDR3 DNA reads TGTGCCAGCAGCCTGACAGGGGTTATCGATGTGCAGTTCTTC. Protein: CASSLTGVIDVQFF.